The T cell receptor beta chain described here comes from a study of blood T cell repertoires in COVID-19. Across the study: Samples came from the United States, Italy and Spain, spanning acute and convalescent COVID-19. Sample material is recorded as cDNA or gDNA derived from T cells, B-cell-depleted T cells, or PBMCs.

The method was immunoSEQ multiplex PCR; TCRdb's version includes in-frame clones alone and lacks a portion of them. The sample records 100,000 to 150,000 clones, under 85% being singletons. Only one count was recorded for this clone. CDR1 is SGHRS and CDR2 is YFSETQ in the germline V gene. Trimming took off 4 bases at V and 6 bases at J, with 13 bases between the two ends. This CDR3 contains 13 residues. This rearrangement joins TRBV5-1 to TRBJ1-2; D is possibly TRBD1 (6 bases). Sequences were obtained from peripheral blood. This receptor was taken from a woman in her sixties or seventies with acute or convalescent COVID-19. The CDR3 region is CASSRGGGDGYTF. The CDR3 DNA follows: TGCGCCAGCAGCCGTGGCGGGGGCGATGGCTACACCTTC.